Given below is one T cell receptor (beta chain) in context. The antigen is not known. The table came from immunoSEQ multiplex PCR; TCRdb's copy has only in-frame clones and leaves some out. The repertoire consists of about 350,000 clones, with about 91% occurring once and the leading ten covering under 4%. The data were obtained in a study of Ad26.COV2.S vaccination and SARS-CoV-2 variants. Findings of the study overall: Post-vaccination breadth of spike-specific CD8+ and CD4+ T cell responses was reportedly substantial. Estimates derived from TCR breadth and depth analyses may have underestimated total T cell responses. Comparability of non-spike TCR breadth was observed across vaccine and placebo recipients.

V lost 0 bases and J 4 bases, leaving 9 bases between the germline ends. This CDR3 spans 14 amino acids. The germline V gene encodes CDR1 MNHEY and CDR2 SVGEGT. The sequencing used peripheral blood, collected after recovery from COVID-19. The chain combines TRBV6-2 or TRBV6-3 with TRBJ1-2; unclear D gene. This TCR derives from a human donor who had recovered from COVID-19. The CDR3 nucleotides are TGTGCCAGCAGTTACTCCGCGGTTATCTATGGCTACACCTTC. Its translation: CASSYSAVIYGYTF.